Reported below is one T cell receptor beta chain. The record originates from a study of technical replicates of blood from a few donors. The germline gives CDR1 SGDLS, CDR2 YYNGEE. The junction had 3 bases not matched to a gene; V was cut back by 0 bases and J by 5 bases. The CDR3 is 14 amino acids. Sequenced by immunoSEQ multiplex PCR; TCRdb stores in-frame clones only, minus some. The repertoire includes some 63,000 clones, just under 90% of them detected once, and more than 4.5% sits in the top ten. The rearrangement uses TRBV9 and TRBJ2-7; 9 bases are shared with TRBD2. Sample: PBMCs. This TCR derives from a human donor in good health. Some clones in this sample may be carry-over from other donors' samples. CDR3 region: CASSVVGTSNEQYF. CDR3 bases: TGTGCCAGCAGCGTAGTCGGGACTAGCAACGAGCAGTACTTC.